This TCR beta chain comes out of a study of shared clonotypes between healthy human individuals. Study background: Per donor, three plates held CD4 naive cells, three held CD4 memory, two held CD8 naive and one held CD8 memory.

TCRdb keeps only in-frame clones here, not all; method: immunoSEQ multiplex PCR. The repertoire holds over a million clones, with roughly 95% as singletons. From germline, CDR1 is LNHNV and CDR2 YYDKDF (reference sequence). Trimming removed 0 bases from V and 5 bases from J, with 8 bases in between. CDR3 length equals 14 residues. Notes on this clone: The antigen remains unidentified.

Study-level points and caveats: Against clonotypes common to all four donors, non-shared ones had lower generation probabilities. Larger estimated richness was generally recorded for naive subsets relative to memory subsets. What limited the represented genetic and exposure-history diversity was the small number of donors.

The chain carries TRBV15 and TRBJ1-5, with D maybe TRBD1 (6 bases). This clonotype was obtained from a young man in good health. Material: naive CD4+ T cells sorted from blood. As for subset: CD45RA+ positively selected. CDR3 protein: CATSRDEGDQPQHF. The CDR3 DNA sequence: TGTGCCACCAGCAGAGATGAGGGGGATCAGCCCCAGCATTTT.